Below, 27 T cell receptor beta chains from the same sample are listed, as sequenced in a study of cytomegalovirus exposure and HLA in healthy donors. Both 60 Vbeta primers and 13 Jbeta primers went into the PCR. Sequenced by immunoSEQ multiplex PCR; TCRdb stores in-frame clones only, minus some. The repertoire holds 90,000 to 120,000 clones, with roughly 75% as singletons. Sequenced: PBMCs. The receptors were sampled from a woman aged 18-30 years in good health and CMV-seropositive.

CDR3 in amino acids: CASRREGNTIYF. The CDR3 nucleotides are TGTGCCAGTCGACGGGAGGGAAACACCATATATTTT. The chain links TRBV19 to TRBJ1-3; D call uncertain. The germline gives CDR1 LNHDA, CDR2 SQIVND (reference sequence). This CDR3 comprises 12 residues. Trimming left V 8 bases short and J 4 bases short, with 9 bases between.

Only a few counts were recorded for this clone. The rearrangement links TRBV18 to TRBJ2-7; TRBD2 agrees at 9 bases. Germline-derived CDR1 and CDR2 are KGHSH and LQKENI. CDR3 size: 15 residues. The trim removed 0 bases at V and 5 bases at J, leaving 5 bases unmatched. The CDR3 here is CASSPPNSGRHEQYF. In DNA form, the CDR3 reads TGTGCCAGCTCACCACCGAATAGCGGGAGACACGAGCAGTACTTC. Using reference TRBV18 and TRBJ2-7 for the parts outside the CDR3, the full variable domain is NAGVMQNPRHLVRRRGQEARLRCSPMKGHSHVYWYRQLPEEGLKFMVYLQKENIIDESGMPKERFSAEFPKEGPSILRIQQVVRGDSAAYFCASSPPNSGRHEQYFGPGTRLTVT.

The chain couples TRBV30 to TRBJ2-7; TRBD2 might be the D (6 bases). The CDR3 sequence is 16 residues long. The V end was cut by 0 bases, the J end by 4 bases, with 19 bases between. CDR1 is GTSNPN and CDR2 is SVGIG in the germline V gene (reference sequence). The CDR3 sequence is CAWSVAGLYIPYEQYF. The CDR3 bases are TGTGCCTGGAGTGTAGCGGGCCTGTACATTCCTTACGAGCAGTACTTC.

This clone showed up just once. This chain connects TRBV28 to TRBJ2-7; 10 bases line up with TRBD1. V gave up 2 bases and J gave up 4 bases; unmatched junction bases: 5. This CDR3 contains 15 residues. The germline CDR1 and CDR2 sequences are MDHEN and SYDVKM. The CDR3 loop reads CASSLRGTGDYEQYF. The CDR3 nucleotides are TGTGCCAGCAGTTTACGTGGGACAGGGGATTACGAGCAGTACTTC.

The chain couples TRBV28 to TRBJ1-5; D is unclear. The CDR3 runs 14 residues. Germline lookup yields CDR1 MDHEN and CDR2 SYDVKM. Deletions cut 2 bases from V and 1 base from J, with 6 bases between. In DNA form, the CDR3 reads TGTGCCAGCAGTTTAGCGGGCAGCAATCAGCCCCAGCATTTT. Its translation is CASSLAGSNQPQHF. Using reference TRBV28 and TRBJ1-5 for the parts outside the CDR3, the full variable domain is DVKVTQSSRYLVKRTGEKVFLECVQDMDHENMFWYRQDPGLGLRLIYFSYDVKMKEKGDIPEGYSVSREKKERFSLILESASTNQTSMYLCASSLAGSNQPQHFGDGTRLSIL.

This clone occurred a few times. J is TRBJ1-1 and V is TRBV2, with 10 bases lining up with TRBD1. J was trimmed by 1 base and V by 6 bases; bases with no gene match: 8. From germline, CDR1 is SNHLY and CDR2 FYNNEI. There are 16 residues in the CDR3. This CDR3 reads CASRPTGGAGNTEAFF. CDR3 nucleotide sequence: TGTGCCAGCAGACCGACAGGGGGCGCCGGGAACACTGAAGCTTTCTTT.

This sequence joins TRBV10-3 and TRBJ2-3, with D perhaps matching TRBD2 (7 bases). The CDR3 is 14 residues long. In germline, CDR1 is ENHRY, CDR2 SYGVKD. V lost 10 bases and J lost 0, with 14 bases in between. CDR3 protein: CATTGGRSTDTQYF. The CDR3 DNA is TGTGCCACAACCGGGGGGCGTAGCACAGATACGCAGTATTTT.

This clone has just a few counts. The gene calls are TRBV7-2 and TRBJ1-1, with 11 nucleotides matching TRBD1. The CDR3 extends over 14 amino acids. CDR1 is SGHTA, CDR2 FQGNSA, per germline. The V segment lost 8 bases and the J segment 1 base; nucleotides outside the gene matches: 3. CDR3 DNA: TGTGCCAGCCGGACAGGGGGCGGGAACACTGAAGCTTTCTTT. Translated: CASRTGGGNTEAFF.

The chain has TRBV7-2 and TRBJ2-1, with 11 positions matching TRBD2. Per germline, CDR1 SGHTA and CDR2 FQGNSA. The ends lost 0 bases at V and 3 bases at J; junction bases unmatched: 1. The length of the CDR3 is 16 residues. The CDR3 region is CASSLAGLAGYNEQFF. CDR3 bases: TGTGCCAGCAGCTTAGCCGGACTAGCGGGCTACAATGAGCAGTTCTTC.

The chain carries TRBV2 and TRBJ2-1; TRBD2 might be the D (6 bases). Germline V CDR1 and CDR2: SNHLY, FYNNEI. V was clipped by 1 base and J by 9 bases, with 13 bases between them. This CDR3 contains 14 residues. The CDR3 sequence: CASSEDGGVSEQFF. The DNA of the CDR3 is TGTGCCAGCAGTGAAGATGGCGGGGTGAGTGAGCAGTTCTTC.

This chain links TRBV7-6 with TRBJ2-3, with a possible D match to TRBD2 (5 bases). With 3 bases removed from V and 2 bases from J, the gap between germline ends came to 15 bases. CDR1 is SGHVS, CDR2 FNYEAQ, per germline. The CDR3 consists of 16 residues. The chain's CDR3 is CASSFSSQLITDTQYF. CDR3 bases: TGTGCCAGCAGCTTCTCTAGCCAACTTATCACAGATACGCAGTATTTT.

The chain has TRBV4-1 and TRBJ2-7; 7 positions agree with TRBD2. The CDR3 extends over 17 amino acids. V lost 4 bases and J lost 0; bases outside the gene matches: 12. Germline V CDR1 and CDR2: MGHRA, YSYEKL. Written as DNA, the CDR3 is TGCGCCAGCAGCCCGACCGTCCTCCTAGCGGACTCCTACGAGCAGTACTTC. Its protein product is CASSPTVLLADSYEQYF.

The chain uses TRBV19 and TRBJ1-2, with D perhaps matching TRBD1 (5 bases). The germline V gene has CDR1 LNHDA and CDR2 SQIVND (reference sequence). The CDR3 sequence is 13 residues long. Trimming removed 6 bases from V and 3 bases from J, with 11 bases in between. CDR3 sequence: CASSKRGYYGYTF. The CDR3 DNA reads TGTGCCAGTAGCAAAAGGGGCTACTATGGCTACACCTTC.

Regarding this clone: The junction differs from germline at one of its ends, possibly a read error. The chain uses TRBV5-8 and TRBJ2-5, with D maybe TRBD1 (5 bases). Germline loops: CDR1 SGHTS, CDR2 YDEGEE. The CDR3 length is 15 residues. The DNA of the CDR3 is TGTGCCAGCACCTTGGGGCGTCTAGATCTAGAGACCCAGTACTTC. The encoded protein is CASTLGRLDLETQYF. The entire variable domain, with the rest obtained from reference TRBV5-8 and TRBJ2-5, is as follows: EAGVTQSPTHLIKTRGQQATLRCSPISGHTSVYWYQQALGLGLQFLLWYDEGEERNRGNFPPRFSGRQFPNYSSELNVNALELEDSALYLCASTLGRLDLETQYFGPGTRLLVL.

V and J are TRBV9 and TRBJ1-2; D gene unclear. The germline V and J ends were trimmed by 0 bases and 3 bases, with 9 bases remaining between them. The germline CDR1 and CDR2 sequences are SGDLS and YYNGEE. CDR3 length equals 14 residues. CDR3 in amino acids: CASSVEGAYYGYTF. The CDR3 nucleotides read TGTGCCAGCAGCGTAGAGGGAGCCTACTATGGCTACACCTTC.

The chain employs TRBV7-9 and TRBJ1-5; 7 bases map to TRBD1. With V trimmed by 5 bases and J by 4 bases, 5 bases remained unmatched. Germline assignment: CDR1 SEHNR and CDR2 FQNEAQ (reference sequence). The length of the CDR3 is 14 residues. The CDR3, as DNA: TGTGCCAGCAGCCGGACAGGCCGAAATCAGCCCCAGCATTTT. Protein product: CASSRTGRNQPQHF.

A single count supports this clone. The chain links TRBV27 to TRBJ1-5, with 7 bases that match TRBD1. Losses at the gene ends were 2 bases for V and 2 bases for J; bases not matched to a gene: 3. CDR1 and CDR2 from the germline V gene are MNHEY and SMNVEV (reference sequence). The CDR3 is 15 amino acids. CDR3 sequence reads: CASSLAGGGNQPQHF. The CDR3 DNA reads TGTGCCAGCAGTTTAGCAGGGGGAGGCAATCAGCCCCAGCATTTT.

This clone was picked up a small number of times. J is TRBJ1-1 and V is TRBV28; no reliable D call. Trimming removed 3 bases from V and 1 base from J, with 12 bases in between. CDR1 is MDHEN and CDR2 is SYDVKM in the germline V gene. The CDR3 extends over 15 amino acids. CDR3 protein: CASSLMRQRNTEAFF. The CDR3 region has the DNA TGTGCCAGCAGTTTGATGAGGCAGAGGAACACTGAAGCTTTCTTT.

CDR3 in DNA: TGTGCCAGCAGTTATAGGGGGGGGGACACTGAAGCTTTCTTT. Its translation is CASSYRGGDTEAFF. The chain joins TRBV6-6 to TRBJ1-1, with a possible D match to TRBD1 (6 bases). The CDR3 is 14 amino acids. The ends were cut back, 3 bases at V and 3 bases at J, with 11 bases in the middle. CDR1 and CDR2 (germline): MNHNY, SVGAGI (reference sequence).

J is TRBJ1-2 and V is TRBV6-5; 7 nucleotides align to TRBD1. Unmatched junction bases numbered 7, after V lost 6 bases and J lost 0 bases. The CDR3 length is 15 residues. CDR1 MNHEY and CDR2 SVGAGI come from the germline V gene. CDR3 sequence: CASRVDRAPNYGYTF. The CDR3 DNA reads as TGTGCCAGCAGGGTCGACAGGGCCCCTAACTATGGCTACACCTTC.

The chain couples TRBV7-6 to TRBJ2-2; 9 nucleotides agree with TRBD1. Per germline, CDR1 SGHVS and CDR2 FNYEAQ. The CDR3 contains 15 residues. V shed 4 bases and J 5 bases; nucleotides not matched to a gene: 5. CDR3 nucleotides: TGTGCCAGCAGCTCACCGGGACAGGGAACCGGGGAGCTGTTTTTT. Translating it yields CASSSPGQGTGELFF.

The chain is built from TRBV6-4 and TRBJ2-2; no reliable D call. Germline V gene sequence: CDR1 MRHNA, CDR2 SNTAGT. The V end lost 3 bases, the J end lost 3 bases, and 11 bases lay between the germline ends. This CDR3 is built from 15 residues. The CDR3 nucleotides are TGTGCCAGCAGTGATGGCCTCTTTGACACCGGGGAGCTGTTTTTT. It encodes CASSDGLFDTGELFF.

The V and J genes are TRBV20-1 and TRBJ2-1; D remains unclear. Germline CDR1 and CDR2: DFQATT and SNEGSKA (reference sequence). Trimming pared 6 bases from V and 7 bases from J, leaving 10 bases between. The CDR3 runs to 11 residues. CDR3 sequence: CSADLENEQFF. DNA for the CDR3: TGCAGTGCGGATCTAGAAAATGAGCAGTTCTTC.

Only one count was recorded for this clone. This chain joins TRBV29-1 and TRBJ1-1; 7 bases are a match to TRBD1. Trimming cost V 7 bases and J 3 bases; bases outside gene matches: 8. CDR3 size: 13 residues. Germline values: CDR1 SQVTM, CDR2 ANQGSEA. The CDR3 region is CSAMGQMDTEAFF. The CDR3 DNA sequence: TGCAGCGCCATGGGACAGATGGACACTGAAGCTTTCTTT.

The CDR3 DNA sequence: TGTGCCAGCAGTGTAGGAGTAAACACTGAAGCTTTCTTT. It codes for CASSVGVNTEAFF. The chain uses TRBV6-5 and TRBJ1-1; no definite D call. In germline, CDR1 is MNHEY, CDR2 SVGAGI. The CDR3 extends over 13 amino acids. V shed 5 bases and J shed 2 bases, with 9 bases lying between them.

The chain links TRBV9 to TRBJ1-1; D is unclear. Trimming took 4 bases from V and 1 from J, leaving 11 bases between them. Germline loops: CDR1 SGDLS, CDR2 YYNGEE. The CDR3 length is 14 residues. The CDR3 spells CASSLPGKNTEAFF. Written as DNA, the CDR3 is TGTGCCAGCAGCTTGCCCGGGAAGAACACTGAAGCTTTCTTT.

The chain recombines TRBV2 with TRBJ2-1; 12 nucleotides align to TRBD2. Germline V gene sequence: CDR1 SNHLY, CDR2 FYNNEI. The CDR3 sequence is 14 residues long. The V gene end was trimmed by 5 bases and the J gene end by 7 bases; junction bases not matched to a gene: 3. CDR3 sequence: CASSLTSGRNEQFF. DNA of the CDR3: TGTGCCAGCAGTCTGACTAGCGGGAGAAATGAGCAGTTCTTC.